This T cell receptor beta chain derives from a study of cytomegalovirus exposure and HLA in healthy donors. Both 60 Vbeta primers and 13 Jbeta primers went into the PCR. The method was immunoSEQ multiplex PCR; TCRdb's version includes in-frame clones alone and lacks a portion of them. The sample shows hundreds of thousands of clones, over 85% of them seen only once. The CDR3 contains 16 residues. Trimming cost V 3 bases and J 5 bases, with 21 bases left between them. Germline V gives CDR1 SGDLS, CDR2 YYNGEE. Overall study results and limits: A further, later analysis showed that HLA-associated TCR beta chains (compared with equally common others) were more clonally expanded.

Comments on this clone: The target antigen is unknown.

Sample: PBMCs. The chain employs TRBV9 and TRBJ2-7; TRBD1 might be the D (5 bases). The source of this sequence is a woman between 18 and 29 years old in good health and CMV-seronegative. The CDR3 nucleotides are TGTGCCAGCAGCGCCGAAAACCCCAGGGCCCTCCACGAGCAGTACTTC. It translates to CASSAENPRALHEQYF.